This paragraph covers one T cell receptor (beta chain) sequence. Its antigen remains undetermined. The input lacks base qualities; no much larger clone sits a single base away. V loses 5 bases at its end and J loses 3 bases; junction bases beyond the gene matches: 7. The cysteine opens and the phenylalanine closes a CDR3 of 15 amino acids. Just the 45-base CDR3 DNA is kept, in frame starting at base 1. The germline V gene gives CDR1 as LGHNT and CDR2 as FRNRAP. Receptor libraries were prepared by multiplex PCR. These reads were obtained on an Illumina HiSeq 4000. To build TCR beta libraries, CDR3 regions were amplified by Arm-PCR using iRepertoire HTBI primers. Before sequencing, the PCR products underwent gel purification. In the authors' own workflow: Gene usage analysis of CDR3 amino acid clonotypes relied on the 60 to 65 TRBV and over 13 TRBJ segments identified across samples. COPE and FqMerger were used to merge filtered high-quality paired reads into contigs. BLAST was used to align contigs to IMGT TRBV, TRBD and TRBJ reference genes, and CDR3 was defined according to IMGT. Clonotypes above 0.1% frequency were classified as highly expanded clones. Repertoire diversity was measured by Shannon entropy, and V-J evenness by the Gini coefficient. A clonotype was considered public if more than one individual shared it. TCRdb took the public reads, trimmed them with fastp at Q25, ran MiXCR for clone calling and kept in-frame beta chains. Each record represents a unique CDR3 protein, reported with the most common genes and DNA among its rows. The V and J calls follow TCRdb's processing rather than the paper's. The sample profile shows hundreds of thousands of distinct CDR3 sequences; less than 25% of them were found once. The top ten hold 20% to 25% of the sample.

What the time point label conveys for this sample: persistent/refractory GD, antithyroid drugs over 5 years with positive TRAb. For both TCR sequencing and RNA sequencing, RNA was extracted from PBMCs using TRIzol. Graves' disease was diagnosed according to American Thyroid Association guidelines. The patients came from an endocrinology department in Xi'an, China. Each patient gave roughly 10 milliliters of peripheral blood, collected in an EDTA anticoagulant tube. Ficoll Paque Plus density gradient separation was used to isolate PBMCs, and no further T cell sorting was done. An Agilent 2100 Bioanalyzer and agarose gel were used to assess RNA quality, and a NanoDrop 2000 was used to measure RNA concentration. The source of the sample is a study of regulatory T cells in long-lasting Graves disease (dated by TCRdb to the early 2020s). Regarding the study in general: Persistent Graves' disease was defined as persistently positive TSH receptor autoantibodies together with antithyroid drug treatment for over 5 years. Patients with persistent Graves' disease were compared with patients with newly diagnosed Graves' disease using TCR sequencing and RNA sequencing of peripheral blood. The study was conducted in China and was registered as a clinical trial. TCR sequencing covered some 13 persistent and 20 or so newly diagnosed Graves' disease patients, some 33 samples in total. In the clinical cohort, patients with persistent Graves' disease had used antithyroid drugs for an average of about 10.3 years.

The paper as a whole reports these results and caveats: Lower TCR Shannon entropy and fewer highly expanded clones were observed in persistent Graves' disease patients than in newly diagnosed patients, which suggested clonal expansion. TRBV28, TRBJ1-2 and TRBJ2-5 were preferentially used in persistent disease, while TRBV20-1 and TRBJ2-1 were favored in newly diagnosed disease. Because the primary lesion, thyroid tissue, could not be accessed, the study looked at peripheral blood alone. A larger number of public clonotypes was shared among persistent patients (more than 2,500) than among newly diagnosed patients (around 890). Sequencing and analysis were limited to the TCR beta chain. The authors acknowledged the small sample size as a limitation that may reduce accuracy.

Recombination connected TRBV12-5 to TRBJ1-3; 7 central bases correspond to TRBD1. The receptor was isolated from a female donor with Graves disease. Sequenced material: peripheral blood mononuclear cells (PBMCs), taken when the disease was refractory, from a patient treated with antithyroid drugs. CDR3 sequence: CASGRSGTDGNTIYF. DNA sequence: TGTGCTAGTGGTCGGTCCGGGACAGATGGAAACACCATATATTTT. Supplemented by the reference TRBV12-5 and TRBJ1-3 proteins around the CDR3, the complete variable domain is DARVTQTPRHKVTEMGQEVTMRCQPILGHNTVFWYRQTMMQGLELLAYFRNRAPLDDSGMPKDRFSAEMPDATLATLKIQPSEPRDSAVYFCASGRSGTDGNTIYFGEGSWLTVV.